This T cell receptor (beta chain) stems from a study of beta chain features in type 1 diabetes. Naive, central memory, regulatory and stem cell-like memory cells within the CD4+ compartment were sorted using CD45RO/CCR7/CD25/CD127/CD95/CD27. The germline V gene has CDR1 SGHNT and CDR2 YYREEE (reference sequence). The CDR3 totals 16 residues. The trim removed 4 bases at V and 3 bases at J, leaving 8 bases unmatched. This clone came up a few times. Expressed TCRB transcripts got sequenced, as all isolated RNA was reverse transcribed. This table comes from immunoSEQ multiplex PCR, and its TCRdb copy is limited to in-frame clones, with some not included. The top ten clones hold 1% to 1.5% of a sample with 200,000 to 250,000 clones, about a tenth of them seen once.

The V gene is TRBV5-4, the J gene TRBJ2-3, with 10 bases that match TRBD1. Sequenced sample: central memory CD4+ T cells from blood. This clonotype originated in a man aged 18 to 29 in good health. In DNA form, the CDR3 reads TGTGCCAGCAGCAGGGGCCGGGACAGGGGTACAGATACGCAGTATTTT. It is translated as CASSRGRDRGTDTQYF.